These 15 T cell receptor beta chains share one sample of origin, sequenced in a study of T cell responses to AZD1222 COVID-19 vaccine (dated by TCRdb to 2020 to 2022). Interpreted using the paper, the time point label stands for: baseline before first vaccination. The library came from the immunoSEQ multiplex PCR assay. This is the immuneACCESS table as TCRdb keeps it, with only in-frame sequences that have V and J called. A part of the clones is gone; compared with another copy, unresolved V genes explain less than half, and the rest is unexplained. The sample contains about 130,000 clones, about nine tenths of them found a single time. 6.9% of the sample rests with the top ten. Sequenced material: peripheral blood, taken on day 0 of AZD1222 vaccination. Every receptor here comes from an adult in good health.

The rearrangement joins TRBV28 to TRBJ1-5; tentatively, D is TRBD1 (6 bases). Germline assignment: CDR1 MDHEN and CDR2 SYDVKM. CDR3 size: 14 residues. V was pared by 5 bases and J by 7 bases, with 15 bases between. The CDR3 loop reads CASSTTGRGQPQHF. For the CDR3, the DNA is TGTGCCAGCAGTACGACAGGCCGGGGGCAGCCCCAGCATTTT.

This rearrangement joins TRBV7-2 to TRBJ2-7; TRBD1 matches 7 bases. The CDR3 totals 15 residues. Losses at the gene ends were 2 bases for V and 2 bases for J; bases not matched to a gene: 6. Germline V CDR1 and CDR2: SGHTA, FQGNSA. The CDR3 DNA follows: TGTGCCAGCAGCTTAAGTTGGGACAGAACCTACGAGCAGTACTTC. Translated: CASSLSWDRTYEQYF.

The CDR3 sequence is CASSYSRGLPSTDTQYF. The CDR3 nucleotides read TGTGCCAGCAGTTACTCTCGGGGGTTGCCTAGCACAGATACGCAGTATTTT. The chain joins TRBV6-2 or TRBV6-3 to TRBJ2-3, with D possibly being TRBD2 (6 bases). CDR1 and CDR2 (germline): MNHEY, SVGEGT. The V gene lost 0 bases and the J gene lost 0 bases, with 13 bases spanning the gap. The CDR3 totals 17 residues.

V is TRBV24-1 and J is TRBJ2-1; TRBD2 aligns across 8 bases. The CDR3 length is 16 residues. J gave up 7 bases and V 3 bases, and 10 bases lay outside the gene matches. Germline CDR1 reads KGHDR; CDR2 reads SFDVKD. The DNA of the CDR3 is TGTGCCACCAGTGATATTCACGGGGGGGCTAGGAATGAGCAGTTCTTC. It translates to CATSDIHGGARNEQFF.

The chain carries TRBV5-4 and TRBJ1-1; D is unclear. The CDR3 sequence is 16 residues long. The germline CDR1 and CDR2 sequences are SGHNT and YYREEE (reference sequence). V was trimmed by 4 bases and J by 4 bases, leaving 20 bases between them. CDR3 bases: TGTGCCAGCAGCCGTTTAACAACAGCGTCGGGCACTGAAGCTTTCTTT. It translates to CASSRLTTASGTEAFF.

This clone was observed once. CDR3 amino acids: CASSAGDLGSTDTQYF. CDR3 coding DNA: TGTGCCAGCAGCGCCGGGGACTTAGGAAGCACAGATACGCAGTATTTT. This chain joins TRBV9 and TRBJ2-3; tentative D call: TRBD2 (6 bases). Between the trimmed V and J ends, which lost 3 bases and 0 bases, there was a span of 14 bases. The germline CDR1 and CDR2 sequences are SGDLS and YYNGEE. This CDR3 region has 16 residues. The whole variable domain, remainder taken from reference TRBV9 and TRBJ2-3, is DSGVTQTPKHLITATGQRVTLRCSPRSGDLSVYWYQQSLDQGLQFLIQYYNGEERAKGNILERFSAQQFPDLHSELNLSSLELGDSALYFCASSAGDLGSTDTQYFGPGTRLTVL.

The CDR3 protein is CASSSPTGVTEAFF. The DNA of the CDR3 is TGTGCCAGCAGTTCCCCCACGGGCGTCACTGAAGCTTTCTTT. The chain is built from TRBV28 and TRBJ1-1, with D unresolved. Germline loops: CDR1 MDHEN, CDR2 SYDVKM. CDR3 length equals 14 residues. Trimming pared 4 bases from V and 4 bases from J, leaving 13 bases between.

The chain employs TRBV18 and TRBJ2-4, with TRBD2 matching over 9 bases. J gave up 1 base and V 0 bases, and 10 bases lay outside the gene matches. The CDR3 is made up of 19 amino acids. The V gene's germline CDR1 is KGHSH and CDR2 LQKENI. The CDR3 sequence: CASSPPFGGGDGAKNIQYF. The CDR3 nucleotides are TGTGCCAGCTCACCACCGTTCGGCGGGGGGGACGGGGCCAAAAACATTCAGTACTTC. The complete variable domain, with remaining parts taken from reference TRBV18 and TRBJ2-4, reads NAGVMQNPRHLVRRRGQEARLRCSPMKGHSHVYWYRQLPEEGLKFMVYLQKENIIDESGMPKERFSAEFPKEGPSILRIQQVVRGDSAAYFCASSPPFGGGDGAKNIQYFGAGTRLSVL.

The CDR3 bases are TGTGCCAGCAACGTTCGGGGCTCCTACGAGCAGTACTTC. It is translated as CASNVRGSYEQYF. The chain couples TRBV5-6 to TRBJ2-7; a possible D gene is TRBD2 (5 bases). Trimming removed 6 bases from V and 0 bases from J, with 10 bases in between. CDR3 length: 13 amino acids. Germline V gene lookup returns CDR1 SGHDT and CDR2 YYEEEE.

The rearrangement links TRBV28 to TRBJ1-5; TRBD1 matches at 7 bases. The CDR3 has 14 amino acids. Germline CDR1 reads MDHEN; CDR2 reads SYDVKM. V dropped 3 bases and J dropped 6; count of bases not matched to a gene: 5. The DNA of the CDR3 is TGTGCCAGCAGTTTGAGACAGGGATTTCAGCCCCAGCATTTT. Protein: CASSLRQGFQPQHF.

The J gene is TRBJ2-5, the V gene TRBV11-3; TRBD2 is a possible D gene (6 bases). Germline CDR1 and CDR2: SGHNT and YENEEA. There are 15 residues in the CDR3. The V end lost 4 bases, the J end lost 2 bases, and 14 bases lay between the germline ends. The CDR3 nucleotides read TGTGCCAGCAGCTCTAACTGGCGGGGACAAGAGACCCAGTACTTC. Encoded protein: CASSSNWRGQETQYF.

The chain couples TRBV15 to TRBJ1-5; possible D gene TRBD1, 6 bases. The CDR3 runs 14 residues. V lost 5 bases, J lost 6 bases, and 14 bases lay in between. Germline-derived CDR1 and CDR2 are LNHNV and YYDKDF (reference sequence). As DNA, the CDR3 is TGTGCCACCAGCGAGAACAGGGTGGTTCAGCCCCAGCATTTT. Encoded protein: CATSENRVVQPQHF.

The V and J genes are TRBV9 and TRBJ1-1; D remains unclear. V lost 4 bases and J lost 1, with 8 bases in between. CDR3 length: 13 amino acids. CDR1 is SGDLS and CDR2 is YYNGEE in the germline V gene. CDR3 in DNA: TGTGCCAGCAGCCCCCTCCGGAACACTGAAGCTTTCTTT. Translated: CASSPLRNTEAFF.

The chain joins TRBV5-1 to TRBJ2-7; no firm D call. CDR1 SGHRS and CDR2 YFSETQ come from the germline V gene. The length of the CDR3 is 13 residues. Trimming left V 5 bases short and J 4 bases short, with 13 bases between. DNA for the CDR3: TGCGCCAGCAGTTTTGTACGTTTTTACGAGCAGTACTTC. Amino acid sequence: CASSFVRFYEQYF.

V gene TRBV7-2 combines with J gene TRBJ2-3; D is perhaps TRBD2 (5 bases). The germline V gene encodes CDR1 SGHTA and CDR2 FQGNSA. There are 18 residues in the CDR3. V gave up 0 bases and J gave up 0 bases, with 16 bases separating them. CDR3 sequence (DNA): TGTGCCAGCAGCTTAGCCCCTAGCTCGGGGTCTAGCACAGATACGCAGTATTTT. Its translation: CASSLAPSSGSSTDTQYF.